This T cell receptor beta chain was documented in a study of blood T cell repertoires in COVID-19. Across the study: COVID-19 samples collected from the United States, Italy and Spain covered acute and convalescent phases.

Germline CDR1 reads MNHEY; CDR2 reads SVGAGI. The CDR3 sequence is 15 residues long. V lost 0 bases and J 10 bases, leaving 15 bases between the germline ends. Using immunoSEQ multiplex PCR, the repertoire was profiled, and TCRdb retains in-frame clones only, with some absent. Of 290,000 or so clones listed, around 87% are singletons. Sequenced: peripheral blood. The sequence came from a man between 65 and 79 years old with acute or convalescent COVID-19. The chain joins TRBV6-5 to TRBJ1-4, with D perhaps matching TRBD1 (5 bases). The CDR3 DNA reads as TGTGCCAGCAGTTACTCAGCGGGGGGAGGCGGAAAACTGTTTTTT. Its translation is CASSYSAGGGGKLFF.